This T cell receptor (beta chain) was recorded in a study of T-cell reconstitution after alpha-beta-depleted transplantation in children. Unique molecular identifiers were built into the TCRbeta library. TCRdb redid the calling of the PCR reads with MiXCR, one entry per CDR3 protein. Of about 870,000 distinct CDR3 sequences in the sample, about 16% were seen once. This clonotype was seen a handful of times. Its antigen remains unknown. Germline V CDR1 and CDR2: MNHEY, SMNVEV (reference sequence). With 5 bases removed from V and 2 bases from J, the gap between germline ends came to 7 bases. The CDR3 sequence is 12 residues long. Study-wide results and limits: Roughly two months post-transplant, alpha-beta T cells reportedly originated from several hundred graft clones that had expanded. Newly generated T cells supplied most T-cell counts and diversity one year post-transplant.

This TCR was sampled from a male patient younger than 18 who had a stem cell transplant for acute lymphoblastic leukemia, so the T cells may come from the graft donor. V usage is TRBV27 and J usage is TRBJ2-7, with D unresolved. This specimen was PBMCs, mostly from graft donor cells, taken 360 days after TCRalphabeta/CD19-depleted stem cell transplant. CDR3 DNA: TGTGCCAGCAGTGGGAACGCCTACGAGCAGTACTTC. It translates to CASSGNAYEQYF.